This is a list of T cell receptor beta chains from one sample in a study of blood T cells in healthy people across ages. A single record per CDR3 protein comes from TCRdb applying MiXCR to the 5' RACE reads. The repertoire consists of about 970,000 distinct CDR3 sequences, with just over 50% occurring once and the leading ten covering roughly a fifth. The sample comprised blood. Receptors were obtained from a woman in her sixties or seventies in good health. CDR3s include the opening cysteine and the closing phenylalanine or tryptophan.

CDR3 protein: CASSQERGNGLAGGPKEETQYF
V gene: TRBV4-2
J gene: TRBJ2-5

CDR3 protein: CSAPRSSSYNEQFF
V gene: TRBV20-1
J gene: TRBJ2-1

CDR3 protein: CASSQDGSGASVLTF
V gene: TRBV3-1
J gene: TRBJ2-6

CDR3 protein: CASSPGYDHGYTF
V gene: TRBV6-2/TRBV6-3
J gene: TRBJ1-2

CDR3 protein: CASSPPGTSTPYGYTF
V gene: TRBV6-5
J gene: TRBJ1-2

CDR3 protein: CSAGGLASPDTQYF
V gene: TRBV20-1
J gene: TRBJ2-3

CDR3 protein: CASSSGRGFMNTEAFF
V gene: TRBV27
J gene: TRBJ1-1

CDR3 protein: CASSDLGLAGDNEQFF
V gene: TRBV3-1
J gene: TRBJ2-1

CDR3 protein: CASSYRSQGGEKLFF
V gene: TRBV6-5
J gene: TRBJ1-4

CDR3 protein: CASSHSLYNEQFF
V gene: TRBV4-1
J gene: TRBJ2-1

CDR3 protein: CASRGGDLRKNEQFF
V gene: TRBV5-1
J gene: TRBJ2-1

CDR3 protein: CASSSSIYEQYF
V gene: TRBV7-2
J gene: TRBJ2-7

CDR3 protein: CSASIGSYEQFF
V gene: TRBV20-1
J gene: TRBJ2-1

CDR3 protein: CASSPGDRLFRYEQYF
V gene: TRBV5-6
J gene: TRBJ2-7

CDR3 protein: CSARDPGRRDEKLFF
V gene: TRBV20-1
J gene: TRBJ1-4

CDR3 protein: CASSAPGLAGPTDTQYF
V gene: TRBV28
J gene: TRBJ2-3

CDR3 protein: CSARARSGTPPGEQYF
V gene: TRBV20-1
J gene: NA

CDR3 protein: CASSLARAEGVQYF
V gene: TRBV7-2
J gene: TRBJ2-5